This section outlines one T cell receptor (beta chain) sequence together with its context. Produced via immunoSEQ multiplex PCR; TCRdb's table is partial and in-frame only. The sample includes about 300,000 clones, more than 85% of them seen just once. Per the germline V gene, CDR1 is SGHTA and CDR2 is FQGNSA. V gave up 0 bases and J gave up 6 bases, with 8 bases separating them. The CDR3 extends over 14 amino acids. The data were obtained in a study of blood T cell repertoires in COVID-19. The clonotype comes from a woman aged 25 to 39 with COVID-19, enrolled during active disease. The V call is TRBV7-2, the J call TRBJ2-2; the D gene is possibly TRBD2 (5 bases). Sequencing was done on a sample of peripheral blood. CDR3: CASSLARGPGELFF. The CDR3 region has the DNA TGTGCCAGCAGCTTAGCGAGAGGGCCCGGGGAGCTGTTTTTT. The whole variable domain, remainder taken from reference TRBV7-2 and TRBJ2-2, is GAGVSQSPSNKVTEKGKDVELRCDPISGHTALYWYRQSLGQGLEFLIYFQGNSAPDKSGLPSDRFSAERTGGSVSTLTIQRTQQEDSAVYLCASSLARGPGELFFGEGSRLTVL.